This T cell receptor beta chain was captured by sequencing in a study of technical replicates of blood from several donors. Data came from immunoSEQ multiplex PCR; TCRdb stores just in-frame clones and leaves some out. The table lists some 76,000 clones, around 94% of them singletons. This clone was recorded once. The sample consisted of T cells isolated from PBMCs. This clonotype originated in a human donor in good health.

CDR3 bases: TGCGCCAGCAGCCAGGGACTAGCGGGACCGAATGAGCAGTTCTTC. Amino acid sequence: CASSQGLAGPNEQFF. This chain links TRBV4-1 with TRBJ2-1; 13 nucleotides match TRBD2. The length of the CDR3 is 15 residues. V dropped 3 bases and J dropped 7; count of bases not matched to a gene: 3. Germline-derived CDR1 and CDR2 are MGHRA and YSYEKL.